What follows are 27 T cell receptor beta chains derived from one specimen sequenced in a study of T cells in Graves' hyperthyroidism and ophthalmopathy. Amplification of TCR beta CDR3 regions was performed using RNA transcripts as template. A set of HTBI primers served as the primers for a first-round RT-PCR of the TCR CDR3. TCRdb ran MiXCR on the multiplex PCR reads and lists one entry per CDR3 protein. Here the sample spans a few hundred thousand distinct CDR3 sequences, roughly 15% being singletons. Material for sequencing was blood. The receptors come from a woman in her thirties or forties with Graves' ophthalmopathy.

This clonotype was seen only a few times. The rearrangement links TRBV20-1 to TRBJ2-3; maybe TRBD2 (6 bases). The CDR3 contains 16 residues. V shed 3 bases and J shed 0 bases, with 16 bases lying between them. Germline lookup yields CDR1 DFQATT and CDR2 SNEGSKA (reference sequence). The DNA of the CDR3 is TGCAGTGCTAGGGGGGGACTCATCTCTAGCACAGATACGCAGTATTTT. This gives the protein CSARGGLISSTDTQYF.

This clonotype was seen at least ten times. The rearrangement uses TRBV28 and TRBJ2-7; D not certain. Germline values: CDR1 MDHEN, CDR2 SYDVKM. The CDR3 runs to 15 residues. Trimming cost V 3 bases and J 6 bases, with 18 bases left between them. The CDR3 sequence: CASSFQRRRAGEQYF. Here the CDR3 DNA reads TGTGCCAGCAGTTTCCAACGGAGACGGGCCGGCGAGCAGTACTTC.

This clonotype was recorded at least ten times. This rearrangement joins TRBV11-2 to TRBJ2-7; D is perhaps TRBD2 (6 bases). V was trimmed by 2 bases and J by 4 bases, leaving 15 bases between them. CDR1 is SGHAT, CDR2 FQNNGV, per germline. CDR3 length: 15 residues. CDR3 loop: CASSLYPGAQYEQYF. The CDR3 DNA follows: TGTGCCAGCAGCTTATATCCGGGAGCACAATACGAGCAGTACTTC.

J is TRBJ1-4 and V is TRBV12-3 or TRBV12-4, with a tentative D call TRBD1 (6 bases). The ends were cut back, 3 bases at V and 5 bases at J, with 16 bases in the middle. This CDR3 is 16 amino acids long. This CDR3 reads CASSLRGGDGNEKLFF. The DNA of the CDR3 is TGTGCCAGCAGTTTGAGGGGGGGCGATGGAAATGAAAAACTGTTTTTT.

This clonotype was detected a few times. The chain joins TRBV7-3 to TRBJ2-2, with 9 bases fitting TRBD2. The germline V gene encodes CDR1 SGHTA and CDR2 FQGTGA. This CDR3 has 19 amino acids. The V and J ends lost 1 base and 0 bases, in that order; junction bases with no gene match: 9. CDR3 sequence: CASSLIAGGTKSNTGELFF. In nucleotides, the CDR3 is TGTGCCAGCAGCTTAATTGCGGGAGGGACAAAATCGAACACCGGGGAGCTGTTTTTT.

This clonotype was found many times. This rearrangement joins TRBV27 to TRBJ2-7; D is unresolved. Germline V gene data show CDR1 as MNHEY and CDR2 as SMNVEV (reference sequence). V lost 5 bases and J 2 bases, leaving 19 bases between the germline ends. CDR3 length: 16 residues. The CDR3 spells CASSALRTKPTYEQYF. The CDR3 DNA is TGTGCCAGCAGTGCCCTTAGGACCAAACCCACCTACGAGCAGTACTTC.

The chain uses TRBV18 and TRBJ2-1; TRBD2 matches 11 bases. This CDR3 comprises 15 residues. Germline V gives CDR1 KGHSH, CDR2 LQKENI. Trimming took 6 bases from V and 3 from J; bases not matched to a gene: 4. The CDR3 DNA sequence: TGTGCCAGCTCCCGGGGACTAGCGGTCTACAATGAGCAGTTCTTC. This translates into CASSRGLAVYNEQFF. The whole variable domain, remainder taken from reference TRBV18 and TRBJ2-1, is NAGVMQNPRHLVRRRGQEARLRCSPMKGHSHVYWYRQLPEEGLKFMVYLQKENIIDESGMPKERFSAEFPKEGPSILRIQQVVRGDSAAYFCASSRGLAVYNEQFFGPGTRLTVL.

This clonotype was seen ten or more times. This sequence joins TRBV7-3 and TRBJ1-5, with D hard to call. The CDR3 spans 16 residues. Germline V gene sequence: CDR1 SGHTA, CDR2 FQGTGA. The V end lost 3 bases, the J end lost 0 bases, and 12 bases lay between the germline ends. The CDR3 spells CASSFGRPYSNQPQHF. As DNA, the CDR3 is TGTGCCAGCAGCTTTGGAAGACCGTATAGCAATCAGCCCCAGCATTTT.

This chain links TRBV29-1 with TRBJ2-6; D uncertain. V was cut by 2 bases and J by 0 bases, with 5 bases left in between. Germline V CDR1 and CDR2: SQVTM, ANQGSEA. CDR3 length equals 14 residues. Here the CDR3 DNA reads TGCAGCGTTGAAATGGTCTCTGGGGCCAACGTCCTGACTTTC. Its translation: CSVEMVSGANVLTF.

The rearrangement joins TRBV2 to TRBJ1-5; TRBD1 aligns across 12 bases. Germline V CDR1 and CDR2: SNHLY, FYNNEI. The CDR3 runs to 15 residues. Trimming took 8 bases from V and 2 from J; bases not matched to a gene: 4. The CDR3 protein is CASGTGGSRNQPQHF. As DNA, the CDR3 is TGTGCCAGCGGGACAGGGGGCTCTCGCAATCAGCCCCAGCATTTT. Together with reference TRBV2 and TRBJ1-5, the CDR3 gives the full variable domain: EPEVTQTPSHQVTQMGQEVILRCVPISNHLYFYWYRQILGQKVEFLVSFYNNEISEKSEIFDDQFSVERPDGSNFTLKIRSTKLEDSAMYFCASGTGGSRNQPQHFGDGTRLSIL.

The table lists this clonotype with a few counts. The chain combines TRBV29-1 with TRBJ1-1, with D perhaps TRBD1 (6 bases). The CDR3 contains 15 residues. Germline V lookup: CDR1 SQVTM, CDR2 ANQGSEA. Between the trimmed V and J ends, which lost 1 base and 7 bases, there was a span of 19 bases. The CDR3 DNA sequence: TGCAGCGTTGAAGGAGGGGGGGCATCGATGGGTGAAGCTTTCTTT. It is translated as CSVEGGGASMGEAFF.

This clonotype occurred many times. The J gene is TRBJ1-6, the V gene TRBV3-1; TRBD1 aligns across 8 bases. CDR1 is LGHDT and CDR2 is YNNKEL in the germline V gene (reference sequence). V trimming: 1 base; J trimming: 9 bases; junction bases outside the gene matches: 5. The CDR3 runs 15 residues. The DNA of the CDR3 is TGTGCCAGCAGCCAAGCCGGGACAGGTCTTTCACCCCTCCACTTT. This codes for CASSQAGTGLSPLHF.

The sample holds a few counts of this clonotype. The chain couples TRBV14 to TRBJ1-1; no reliable D call. Germline CDR1 reads SGHDN; CDR2 reads FVKESK. The CDR3 is 13 amino acids. The ends were cut back, 8 bases at V and 4 bases at J, with 14 bases in the middle. CDR3 in DNA: TGTGCCAGCTCTTCTGGCCTGGGCACTGAAGCTTTCTTT. As protein: CASSSGLGTEAFF.

In its sample, this clonotype was seen many times. The chain recombines TRBV2 with TRBJ1-5; the D is unclear. The CDR3 is 15 residues long. Trimming removed 6 bases from V and 2 bases from J, with 14 bases in between. CDR1 is SNHLY, CDR2 FYNNEI, per germline. The CDR3 DNA is TGTGCCAGCAGCAAAGAGCACAGTGGCAATCAGCCCCAGCATTTT. Its protein is CASSKEHSGNQPQHF.

This clonotype was observed a handful of times. V is TRBV5-8 and J is TRBJ2-1; a possible D gene is TRBD2 (6 bases). This CDR3 has 14 residues. V gave up 6 bases and J gave up 7 bases, with 17 bases separating them. The germline gives CDR1 SGHTS, CDR2 YDEGEE. CDR3 residues: CASTPGLLRNEQFF. The CDR3 nucleotides are TGTGCCAGCACCCCGGGACTCCTCAGGAATGAGCAGTTCTTC.

Many counts were recorded for this clonotype. This chain connects TRBV20-1 to TRBJ2-3, with 16 bases that match TRBD2. CDR1 is DFQATT and CDR2 is SNEGSKA in the germline V gene (reference sequence). This CDR3 comprises 14 residues. V lost 6 bases, J lost 5 bases, and 2 bases stayed unmatched. The CDR3: CSAGLAGGRDTQYF. The CDR3 bases are TGCAGTGCGGGACTAGCGGGGGGGCGAGATACGCAGTATTTT.

The chain is built from TRBV7-9 and TRBJ2-7; D perhaps matches TRBD2 (5 bases). CDR1 and CDR2 from the germline V gene are SEHNR and FQNEAQ (reference sequence). Trimming pared 3 bases from V and 2 bases from J, leaving 17 bases between. The CDR3 extends over 16 amino acids. CDR3 DNA sequence: TGTGCCAGCAGCTTCCCCCTGGGCGGGTCGACCTACGAGCAGTACTTC. It specifies CASSFPLGGSTYEQYF. Complete variable domain (other parts from reference TRBV7-9 and TRBJ2-7): DTGVSQNPRHKITKRGQNVTFRCDPISEHNRLYWYRQTLGQGPEFLTYFQNEAQLEKSRLLSDRFSAERPKGSFSTLEIQRTEQGDSAMYLCASSFPLGGSTYEQYFGPGTRLTVT.

This clonotype was counted ten times or more. The chain carries TRBV28 and TRBJ2-1; TRBD2 aligns across 8 bases. V lost 5 bases and J lost 7; bases outside the gene matches: 7. CDR1 and CDR2 from the germline V gene are MDHEN and SYDVKM. This CDR3 has 14 residues. The CDR3 coding sequence is TGTGCCAGCAGTCCGGGACTAGTGACGAATGAGCAGTTCTTC. It codes for CASSPGLVTNEQFF.

This clonotype showed up many times. One end of the junction does not line up with germline, which may come from a read error. The chain is built from TRBV27 and TRBJ2-7; TRBD1 agrees at 7 bases. The CDR3 consists of 15 residues. Looked up from germline, CDR1 is MNHEY and CDR2 is SMNVEV (reference sequence). The CDR3 coding sequence is TGTGCCAGCAGTCAACAACAGGGGACGAGGTACGAGAAGTACTTC. This codes for CASSQQQGTRYEKYF.

This clonotype occurred many times. This chain connects TRBV6-1 to TRBJ1-5; the match to TRBD1 covers 9 bases. The CDR3 sequence is 15 residues long. V gave up 11 bases and J gave up 0 bases; unmatched junction bases: 8. Germline V gene lookup returns CDR1 MNHNS and CDR2 SASEGT. CDR3 coding DNA: TGTGCCGCAAGGGACAGGGTCTATAGCAATCAGCCCCAGCATTTT. Its translation is CAARDRVYSNQPQHF.

This clonotype was counted a few times. The genes are TRBV4-1 and TRBJ1-5, with a tentative D call TRBD1 (5 bases). The germline gives CDR1 MGHRA, CDR2 YSYEKL. The V gene lost 4 bases and the J gene lost 2 bases, with 15 bases spanning the gap. CDR3 length: 16 residues. This CDR3 reads CASSLRGGVGNQPQHF. The CDR3 region has the DNA TGCGCCAGCAGCCTTCGGGGCGGGGTGGGCAATCAGCCCCAGCATTTT.

In this sample, this clonotype turned up many times. The chain carries TRBV6-1 and TRBJ2-3; D perhaps matches TRBD2 (5 bases). CDR1 MNHNS and CDR2 SASEGT come from the germline V gene. V gave up 5 bases and J gave up 3 bases, with 12 bases separating them. The CDR3 runs 14 residues. The CDR3 coding sequence is TGTGCCAGCAGTCCTAATAGCGAGACAGATACGCAGTATTTT. Translated, it gives CASSPNSETDTQYF.

This clonotype was observed a few times. The gene calls are TRBV29-1 and TRBJ2-5; a possible D gene is TRBD1 (6 bases). The CDR3 runs to 13 residues. Trimming stripped 5 bases from V and 3 bases from J, with 13 bases between. CDR1 and CDR2 (germline): SQVTM, ANQGSEA. The CDR3 protein is CSVLQGVKETQYF. CDR3 DNA: TGCAGCGTTCTACAGGGCGTTAAAGAGACCCAGTACTTC.

This chain joins TRBV27 and TRBJ2-1; TRBD1 agrees at 8 bases. The ends lost 5 bases at V and 10 bases at J; junction bases unmatched: 7. The germline V gene encodes CDR1 MNHEY and CDR2 SMNVEV (reference sequence). The CDR3 is 13 residues long. The CDR3 spells CASSVDRGTEQFF. The CDR3 DNA follows: TGTGCCAGCAGTGTCGACAGGGGCACGGAGCAGTTCTTC.

This chain uses TRBV3-1 with TRBJ1-1, with D uncertain. The CDR3 is made up of 14 amino acids. V dropped 1 base and J dropped 1 base, with 7 bases sitting between them. Germline CDR1 LGHDT, CDR2 YNNKEL (reference sequence). The CDR3 loop reads CASSQGNRNTEAFF. Written as DNA, the CDR3 is TGTGCCAGCAGCCAAGGGAACAGGAACACTGAAGCTTTCTTT.

This clonotype was seen ten or more times. The CDR3 region is CASSQKTGQGSYEQYF. CDR3 nucleotide sequence: TGCGCCAGCAGCCAAAAAACCGGACAGGGAAGCTACGAGCAGTACTTC. The chain carries TRBV4-1 and TRBJ2-7; TRBD1 agrees at 8 bases. This CDR3 comprises 16 residues. V trimming: 2 bases; J trimming: 3 bases; junction bases outside the gene matches: 9. The V gene's germline CDR1 is MGHRA and CDR2 YSYEKL.

This chain joins TRBV5-4 and TRBJ2-1, with 7 bases fitting TRBD2. The V gene's germline CDR1 is SGHNT and CDR2 YYREEE (reference sequence). Trimming at V came to 5 bases and at J to 2 bases, leaving 10 bases not matched to a gene. CDR3 length: 16 residues. The CDR3 here is CASRKFGEGTYNEQFF. The CDR3 region has the DNA TGTGCCAGCAGAAAATTCGGGGAGGGAACCTACAATGAGCAGTTCTTC.